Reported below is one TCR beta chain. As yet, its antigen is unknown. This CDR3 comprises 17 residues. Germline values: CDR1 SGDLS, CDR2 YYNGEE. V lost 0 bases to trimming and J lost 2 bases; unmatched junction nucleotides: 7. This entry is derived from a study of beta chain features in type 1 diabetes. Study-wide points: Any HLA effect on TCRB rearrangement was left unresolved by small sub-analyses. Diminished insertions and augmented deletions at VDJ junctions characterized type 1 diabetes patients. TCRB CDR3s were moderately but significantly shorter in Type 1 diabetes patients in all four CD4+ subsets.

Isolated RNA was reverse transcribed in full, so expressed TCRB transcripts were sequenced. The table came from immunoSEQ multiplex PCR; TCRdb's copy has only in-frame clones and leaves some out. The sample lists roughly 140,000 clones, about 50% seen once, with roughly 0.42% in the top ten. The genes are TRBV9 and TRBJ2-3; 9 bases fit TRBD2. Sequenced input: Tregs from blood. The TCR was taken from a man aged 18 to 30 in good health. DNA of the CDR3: TGTGCCAGCAGCGTAGTTAGTAGCGGGGGATTCACAGATACGCAGTATTTT. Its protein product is CASSVVSSGGFTDTQYF.